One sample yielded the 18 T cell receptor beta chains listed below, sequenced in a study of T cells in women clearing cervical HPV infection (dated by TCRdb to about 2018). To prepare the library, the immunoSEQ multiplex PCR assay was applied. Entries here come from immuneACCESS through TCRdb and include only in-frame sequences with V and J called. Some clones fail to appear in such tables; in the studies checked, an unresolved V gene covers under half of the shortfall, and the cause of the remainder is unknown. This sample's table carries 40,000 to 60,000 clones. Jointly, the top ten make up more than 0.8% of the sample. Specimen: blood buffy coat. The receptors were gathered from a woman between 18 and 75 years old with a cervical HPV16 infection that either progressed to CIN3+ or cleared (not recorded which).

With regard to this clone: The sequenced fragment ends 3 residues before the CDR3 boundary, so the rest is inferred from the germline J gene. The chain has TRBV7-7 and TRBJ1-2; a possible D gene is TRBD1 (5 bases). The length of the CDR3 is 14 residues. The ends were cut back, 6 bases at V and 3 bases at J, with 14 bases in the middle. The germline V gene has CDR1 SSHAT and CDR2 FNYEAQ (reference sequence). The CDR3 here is CASRGGLADYGYTF. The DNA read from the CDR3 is TGTGCCAGCAGGGGGGGGTTGGCGGACTATGGC. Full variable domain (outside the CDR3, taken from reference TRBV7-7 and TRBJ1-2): GAGVSQSPRYKVTKRGQDVTLRCDPISSHATLYWYQQALGQGPEFLTYFNYEAQPDKSGLPSDRFSAERPEGSISTLTIQRTEQRDSAMYRCASRGGLADYGYTFGSGTRLTVV.

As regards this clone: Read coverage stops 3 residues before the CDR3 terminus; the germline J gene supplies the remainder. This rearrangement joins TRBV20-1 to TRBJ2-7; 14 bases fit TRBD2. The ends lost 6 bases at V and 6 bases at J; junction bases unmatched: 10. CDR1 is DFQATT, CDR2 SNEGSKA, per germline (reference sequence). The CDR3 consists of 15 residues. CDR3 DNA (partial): TGCAGTGCGTGGGCGACTAGCGGGGGGGCCCCCGAG. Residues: CSAWATSGGAPE. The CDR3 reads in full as CSAWATSGGAPEQYF.

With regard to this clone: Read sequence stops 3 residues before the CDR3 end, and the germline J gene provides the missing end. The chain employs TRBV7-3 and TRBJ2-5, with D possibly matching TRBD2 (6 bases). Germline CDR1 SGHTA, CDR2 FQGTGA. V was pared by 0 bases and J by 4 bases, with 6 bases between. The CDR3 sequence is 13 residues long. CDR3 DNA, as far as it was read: TGTGCCAGCAGCTTAACGGGGGGAGAGACC. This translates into CASSLTGGET. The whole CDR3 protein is CASSLTGGETQYF.

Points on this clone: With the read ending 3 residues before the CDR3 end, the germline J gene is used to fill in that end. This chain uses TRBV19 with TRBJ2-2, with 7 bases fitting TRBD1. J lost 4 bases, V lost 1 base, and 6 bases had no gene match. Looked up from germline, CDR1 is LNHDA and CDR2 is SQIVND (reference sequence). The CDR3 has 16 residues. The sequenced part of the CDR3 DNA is TGTGCCAGTAGTATAGCCCCGGGACAGCCCACCGGGGAG. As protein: CASSIAPGQPTGE. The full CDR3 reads CASSIAPGQPTGELFF.

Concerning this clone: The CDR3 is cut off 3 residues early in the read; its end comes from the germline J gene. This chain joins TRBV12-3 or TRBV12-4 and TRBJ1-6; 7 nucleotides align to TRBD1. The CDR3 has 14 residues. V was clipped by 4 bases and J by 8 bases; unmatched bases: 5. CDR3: CASSSFRGDSPLHF. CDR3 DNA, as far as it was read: TGTGCCAGCAGTTCTTTCAGGGGGGATTCACCC.

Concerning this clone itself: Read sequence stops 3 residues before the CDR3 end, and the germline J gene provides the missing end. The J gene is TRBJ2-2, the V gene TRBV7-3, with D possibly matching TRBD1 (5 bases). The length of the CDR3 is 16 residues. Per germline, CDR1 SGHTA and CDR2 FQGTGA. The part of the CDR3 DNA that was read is TGTGCCAGCAGCTCCACCCACCTAACTGGGGCCAACGTG. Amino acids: CASSSTHLTGANV. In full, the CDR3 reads CASSSTHLTGANVLFF.

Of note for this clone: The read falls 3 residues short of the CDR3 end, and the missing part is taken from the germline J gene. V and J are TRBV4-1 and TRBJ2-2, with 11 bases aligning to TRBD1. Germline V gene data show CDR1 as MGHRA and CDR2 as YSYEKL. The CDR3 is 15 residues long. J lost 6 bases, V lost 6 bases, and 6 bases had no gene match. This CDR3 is CASRLEGQGAGELFF. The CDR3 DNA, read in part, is TGCGCCAGCAGACTAGAGGGACAGGGGGCCGGGGAG.

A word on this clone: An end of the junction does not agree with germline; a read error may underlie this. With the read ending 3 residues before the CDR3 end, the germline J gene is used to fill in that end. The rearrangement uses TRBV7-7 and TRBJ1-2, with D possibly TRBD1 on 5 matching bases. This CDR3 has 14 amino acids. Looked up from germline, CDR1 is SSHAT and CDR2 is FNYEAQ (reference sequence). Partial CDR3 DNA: TGTGCTAGCAGCTTGGTCGGAGAGGGGTACGAC. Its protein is CASSLVGEGYD. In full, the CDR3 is CASSLVGEGYDYTF. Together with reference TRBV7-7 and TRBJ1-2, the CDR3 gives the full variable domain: GAGVSQSPRYKVTKRGQDVTLRCDPISSHATLYWYQQALGQGPEFLTYFNYEAQPDKSGLPSDRFSAERPEGSISTLTIQRTEQRDSAMYRCASSLVGEGYDYTFGSGTRLTVV.

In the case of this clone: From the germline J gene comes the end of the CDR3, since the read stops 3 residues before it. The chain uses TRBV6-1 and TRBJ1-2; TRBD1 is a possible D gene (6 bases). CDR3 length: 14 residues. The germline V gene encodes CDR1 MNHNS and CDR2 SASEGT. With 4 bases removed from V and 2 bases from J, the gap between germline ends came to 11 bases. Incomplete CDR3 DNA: TGTGCCAGCAGTGTAACTACAGGGAACTATGGC. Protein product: CASSVTTGNYG. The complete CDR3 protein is CASSVTTGNYGYTF.

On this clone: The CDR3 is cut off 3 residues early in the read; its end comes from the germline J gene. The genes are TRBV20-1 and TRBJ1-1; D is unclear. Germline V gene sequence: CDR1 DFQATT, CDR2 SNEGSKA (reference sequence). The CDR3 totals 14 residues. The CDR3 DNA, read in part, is TGCAGTGCTAGGGGCGGGTCTTTAGAGATTCGG. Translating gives CSARGGSLEIR. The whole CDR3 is CSARGGSLEIRAFF.

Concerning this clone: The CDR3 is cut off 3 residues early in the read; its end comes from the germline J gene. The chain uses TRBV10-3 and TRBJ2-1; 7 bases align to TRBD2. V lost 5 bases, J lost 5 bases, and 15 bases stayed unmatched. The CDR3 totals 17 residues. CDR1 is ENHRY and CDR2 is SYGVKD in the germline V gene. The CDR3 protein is CAISFPGGTKGDNEQFF. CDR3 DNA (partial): TGTGCCATCAGTTTCCCTGGTGGGACTAAAGGGGACAATGAG.

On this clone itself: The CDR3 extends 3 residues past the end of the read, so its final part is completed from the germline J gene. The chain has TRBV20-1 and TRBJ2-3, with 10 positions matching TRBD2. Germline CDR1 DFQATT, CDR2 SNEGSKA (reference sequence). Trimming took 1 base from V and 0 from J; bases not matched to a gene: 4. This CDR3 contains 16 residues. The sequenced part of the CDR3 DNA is TGCAGTGCTAGAGTGGCTAGCGGGGGTAGCACAGATACG. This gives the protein CSARVASGGSTDT. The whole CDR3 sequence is CSARVASGGSTDTQYF.

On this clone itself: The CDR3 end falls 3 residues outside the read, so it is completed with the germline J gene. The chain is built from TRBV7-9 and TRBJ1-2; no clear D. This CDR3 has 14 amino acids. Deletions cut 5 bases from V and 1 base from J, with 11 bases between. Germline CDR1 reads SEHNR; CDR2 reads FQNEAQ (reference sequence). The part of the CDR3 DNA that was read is TGTGCCAGCAGCAGTAAAGGGTTTAACTATGGC. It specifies CASSSKGFNYG. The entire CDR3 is CASSSKGFNYGYTF.

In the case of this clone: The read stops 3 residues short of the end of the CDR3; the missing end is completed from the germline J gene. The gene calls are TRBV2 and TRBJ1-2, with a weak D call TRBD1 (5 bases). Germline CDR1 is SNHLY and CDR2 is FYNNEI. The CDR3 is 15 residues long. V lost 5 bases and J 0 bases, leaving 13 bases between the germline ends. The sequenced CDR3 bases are TGTGCCAGCAGTAGAATCCCAGGGTCTAACTATGGC. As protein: CASSRIPGSNYG. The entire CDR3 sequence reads CASSRIPGSNYGYTF.

CDR3 bases read: TGTGCCAGCAGTTCCCCCAGGGTTACTAATGAAAAG. Translation gives CASSSPRVTNEK. The entire CDR3 protein is CASSSPRVTNEKLFF. The chain employs TRBV7-9 and TRBJ2-2, with D perhaps TRBD1 (5 bases). The CDR3 end is not reached by the read, which stops 3 residues before it; the germline J gene fills it in. The CDR3 has 15 amino acids. Per germline, CDR1 SEHNR and CDR2 FQNEAQ (reference sequence).

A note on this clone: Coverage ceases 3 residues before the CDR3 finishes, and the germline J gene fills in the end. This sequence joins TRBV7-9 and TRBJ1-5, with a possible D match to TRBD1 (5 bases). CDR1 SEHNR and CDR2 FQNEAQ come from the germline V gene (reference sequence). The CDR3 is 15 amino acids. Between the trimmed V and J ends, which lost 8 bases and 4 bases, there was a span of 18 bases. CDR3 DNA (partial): TGTGCCAGCGGGGGGGAGAATCTGGCAAATCAGCCC. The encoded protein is CASGGENLANQP. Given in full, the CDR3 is CASGGENLANQPQHF. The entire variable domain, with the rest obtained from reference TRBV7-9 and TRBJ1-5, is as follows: DTGVSQNPRHKITKRGQNVTFRCDPISEHNRLYWYRQTLGQGPEFLTYFQNEAQLEKSRLLSDRFSAERPKGSFSTLEIQRTEQGDSAMYLCASGGENLANQPQHFGDGTRLSIL.

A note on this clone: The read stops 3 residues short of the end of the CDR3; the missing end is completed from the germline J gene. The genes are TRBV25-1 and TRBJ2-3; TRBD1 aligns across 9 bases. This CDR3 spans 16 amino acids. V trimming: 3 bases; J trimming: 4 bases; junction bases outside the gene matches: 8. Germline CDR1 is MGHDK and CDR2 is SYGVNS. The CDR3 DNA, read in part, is TGTGCCAGCAGTGAGCCAAGGACAGGGGAGGCAGATACG. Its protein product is CASSEPRTGEADT. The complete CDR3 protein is CASSEPRTGEADTQYF.

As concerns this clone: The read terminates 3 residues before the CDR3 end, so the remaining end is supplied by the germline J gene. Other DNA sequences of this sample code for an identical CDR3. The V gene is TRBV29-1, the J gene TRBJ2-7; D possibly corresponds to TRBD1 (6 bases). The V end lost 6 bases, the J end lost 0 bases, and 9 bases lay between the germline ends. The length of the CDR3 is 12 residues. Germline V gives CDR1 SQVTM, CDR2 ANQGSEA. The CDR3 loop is CSVEDSSYEQYF. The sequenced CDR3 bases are TGCAGCGTCGAGGACAGCTCCTACGAG.